This TCR beta chain was identified during a study of identical twins. This clonotype was detected a few times. V was trimmed by 1 base and J by 8 bases, leaving 17 bases between them. This CDR3 has 14 residues. CDR1 is DFQATT and CDR2 is SNEGSKA in the germline V gene (reference sequence). After template switching added a universal primer site, the resulting cDNA carried unique molecular identifiers. TCRdb fed the 5' RACE reads into MiXCR, producing one record per CDR3 protein. The data show 1.5 million to 2 million distinct CDR3 sequences, less than 40% seen once. This chain uses TRBV20-1 with TRBJ1-2, with a weak D call TRBD1 (5 bases). The sequenced material came from cord blood. This receptor was identified in a newborn girl in good health. CDR3 sequence reads: CSARATLSGEGYTF. The CDR3 coding sequence is TGCAGTGCTAGAGCCACCCTCTCGGGGGAGGGCTACACCTTC.